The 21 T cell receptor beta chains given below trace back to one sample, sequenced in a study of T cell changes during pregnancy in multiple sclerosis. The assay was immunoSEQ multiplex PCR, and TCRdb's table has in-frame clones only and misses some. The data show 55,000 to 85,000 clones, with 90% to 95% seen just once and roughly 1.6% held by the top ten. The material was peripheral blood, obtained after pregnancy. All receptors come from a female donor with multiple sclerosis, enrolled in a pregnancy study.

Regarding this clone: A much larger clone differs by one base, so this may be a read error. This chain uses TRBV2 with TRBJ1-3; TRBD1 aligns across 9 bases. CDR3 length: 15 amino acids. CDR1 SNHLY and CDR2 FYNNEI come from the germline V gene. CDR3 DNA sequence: TGTGCCAACAGTGACAGGGGGGATTCTGGAAACACCATATATTTT. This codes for CANSDRGDSGNTIYF.

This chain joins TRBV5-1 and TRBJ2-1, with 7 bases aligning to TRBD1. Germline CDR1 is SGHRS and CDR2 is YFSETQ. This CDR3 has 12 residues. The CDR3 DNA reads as TGCGCAACAGGGGCAAACTACAATGAGCAGTTCTTC. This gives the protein CATGANYNEQFF.

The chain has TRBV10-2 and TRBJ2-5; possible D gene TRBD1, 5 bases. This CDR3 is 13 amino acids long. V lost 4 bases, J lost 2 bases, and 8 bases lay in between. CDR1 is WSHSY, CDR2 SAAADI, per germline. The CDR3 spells CASSATVQETQYF. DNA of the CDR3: TGCGCCAGCAGTGCGACAGTACAAGAGACCCAGTACTTC.

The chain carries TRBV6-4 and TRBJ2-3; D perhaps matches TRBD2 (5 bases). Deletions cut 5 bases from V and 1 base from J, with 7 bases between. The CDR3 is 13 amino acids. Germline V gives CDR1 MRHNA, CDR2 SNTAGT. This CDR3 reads CASSPRGTDTQYF. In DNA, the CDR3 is TGTGCCAGCAGTCCGAGGGGCACAGATACGCAGTATTTT.

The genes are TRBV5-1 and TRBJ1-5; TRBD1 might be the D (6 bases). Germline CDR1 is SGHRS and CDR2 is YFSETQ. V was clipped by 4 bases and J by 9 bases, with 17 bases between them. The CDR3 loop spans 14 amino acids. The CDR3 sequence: CASSEAQGTRPQHF. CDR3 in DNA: TGCGCCAGCAGCGAAGCACAGGGTACACGGCCCCAGCATTTT. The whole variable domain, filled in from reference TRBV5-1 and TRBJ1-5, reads KAGVTQTPRYLIKTRGQQVTLSCSPISGHRSVSWYQQTPGQGLQFLFEYFSETQRNKGNFPGRFSGRQFSNSRSEMNVSTLELGDSALYLCASSEAQGTRPQHFGDGTRLSIL.

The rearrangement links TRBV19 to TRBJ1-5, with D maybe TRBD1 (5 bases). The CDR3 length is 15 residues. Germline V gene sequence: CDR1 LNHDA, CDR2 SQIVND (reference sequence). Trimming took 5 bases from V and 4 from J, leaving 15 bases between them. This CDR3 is CASSPTGLGNQPQHF. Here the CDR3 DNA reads TGTGCCAGTAGTCCCACGGGACTTGGGAATCAGCCCCAGCATTTT. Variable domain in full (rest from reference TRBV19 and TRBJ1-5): DGGITQSPKYLFRKEGQNVTLSCEQNLNHDAMYWYRQDPGQGLRLIYYSQIVNDFQKGDIAEGYSVSREKKESFPLTVTSAQKNPTAFYLCASSPTGLGNQPQHFGDGTRLSIL.

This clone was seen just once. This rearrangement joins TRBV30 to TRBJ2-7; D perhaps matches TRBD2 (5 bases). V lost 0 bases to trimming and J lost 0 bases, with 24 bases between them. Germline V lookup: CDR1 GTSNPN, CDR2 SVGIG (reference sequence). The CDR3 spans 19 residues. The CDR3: CAWSVLEVGQRGPSYEQYF. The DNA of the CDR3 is TGTGCCTGGAGTGTACTAGAGGTTGGTCAGAGAGGTCCCTCCTACGAGCAGTACTTC. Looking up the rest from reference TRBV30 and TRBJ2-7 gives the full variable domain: SQTIHQWPATLVQPVGSPLSLECTVEGTSNPNLYWYRQAAGRGLQLLFYSVGIGQISSEVPQNLSASRPQDRQFILSSKKLLLSDSGFYLCAWSVLEVGQRGPSYEQYFGPGTRLTVT.

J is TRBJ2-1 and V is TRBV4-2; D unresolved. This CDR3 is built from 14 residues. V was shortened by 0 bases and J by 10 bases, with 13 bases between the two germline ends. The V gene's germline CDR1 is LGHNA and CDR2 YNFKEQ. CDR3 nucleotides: TGTGCCAGCAGCCAAGATCAGGAAGGTCGGGAGCAGTTCTTC. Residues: CASSQDQEGREQFF.

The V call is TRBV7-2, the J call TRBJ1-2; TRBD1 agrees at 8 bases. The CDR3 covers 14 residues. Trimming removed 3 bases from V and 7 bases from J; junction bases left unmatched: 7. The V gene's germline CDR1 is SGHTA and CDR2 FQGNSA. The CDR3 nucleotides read TGTGCCAGCAGCTTTGGGAAAGGACAGGGTGGCTACACCTTC. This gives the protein CASSFGKGQGGYTF.

The CDR3 bases are TGTGCCAGTAGTATACCCATGACATCTAACTATGGCTACACCTTC. Protein sequence: CASSIPMTSNYGYTF. V is TRBV19 and J is TRBJ1-2, with no clear D. The ends were cut back, 2 bases at V and 0 bases at J, with 10 bases in the middle. The CDR3 is 15 amino acids. Germline assignment: CDR1 LNHDA and CDR2 SQIVND (reference sequence).

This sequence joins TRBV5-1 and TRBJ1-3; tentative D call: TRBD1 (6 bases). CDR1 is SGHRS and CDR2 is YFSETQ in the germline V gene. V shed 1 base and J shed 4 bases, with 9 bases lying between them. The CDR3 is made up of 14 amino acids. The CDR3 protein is CASSLQTGGNTIYF. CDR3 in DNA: TGCGCCAGCAGCTTGCAGACAGGAGGAAACACCATATATTTT.

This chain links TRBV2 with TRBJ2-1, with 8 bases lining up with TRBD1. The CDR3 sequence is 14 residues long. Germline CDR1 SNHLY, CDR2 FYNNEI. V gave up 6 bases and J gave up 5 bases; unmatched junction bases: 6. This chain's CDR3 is CASRTGVYHNEQFF. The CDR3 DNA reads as TGTGCCAGCAGGACAGGGGTCTACCACAATGAGCAGTTCTTC.

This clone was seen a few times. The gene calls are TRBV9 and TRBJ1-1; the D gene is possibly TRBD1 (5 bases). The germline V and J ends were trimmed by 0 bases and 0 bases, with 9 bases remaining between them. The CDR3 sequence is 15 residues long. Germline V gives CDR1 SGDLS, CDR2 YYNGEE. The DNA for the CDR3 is TGTGCCAGCAGCGTAGCACCAGGGCTGAACACTGAAGCTTTCTTT. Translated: CASSVAPGLNTEAFF.

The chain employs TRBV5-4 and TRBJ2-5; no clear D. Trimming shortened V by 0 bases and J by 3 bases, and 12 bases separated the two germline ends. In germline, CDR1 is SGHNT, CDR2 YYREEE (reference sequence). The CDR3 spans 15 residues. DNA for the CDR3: TGTGCCAGCAGCTTGGCCGGGTCAGCGAAAGAGACCCAGTACTTC. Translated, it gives CASSLAGSAKETQYF.

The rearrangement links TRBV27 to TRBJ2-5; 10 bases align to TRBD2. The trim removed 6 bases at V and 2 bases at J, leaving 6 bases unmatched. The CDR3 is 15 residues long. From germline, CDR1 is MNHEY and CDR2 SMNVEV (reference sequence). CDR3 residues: CASSRAGGLQETQYF. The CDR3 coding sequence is TGTGCCAGCAGCAGAGCGGGAGGGTTACAAGAGACCCAGTACTTC.

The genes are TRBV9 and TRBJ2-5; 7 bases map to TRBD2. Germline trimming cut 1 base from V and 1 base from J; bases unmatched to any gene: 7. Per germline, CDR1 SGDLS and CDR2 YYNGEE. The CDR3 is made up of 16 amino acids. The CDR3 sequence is CASSVPGEGSQETQYF. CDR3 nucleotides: TGTGCCAGCAGCGTACCTGGGGAGGGGAGCCAAGAGACCCAGTACTTC.

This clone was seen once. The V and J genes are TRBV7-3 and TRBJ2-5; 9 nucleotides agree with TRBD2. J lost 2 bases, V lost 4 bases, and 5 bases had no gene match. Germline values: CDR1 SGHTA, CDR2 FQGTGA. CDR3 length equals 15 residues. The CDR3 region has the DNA TGTGCCAGCAGCTCAGCGGGAGGACGGCAAGAGACCCAGTACTTC. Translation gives CASSSAGGRQETQYF.

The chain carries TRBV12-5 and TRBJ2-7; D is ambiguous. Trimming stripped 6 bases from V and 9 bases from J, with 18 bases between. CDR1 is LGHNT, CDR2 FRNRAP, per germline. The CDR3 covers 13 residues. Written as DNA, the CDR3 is TGTGCTAGTGGATCGACGCAACAGCTGGGGCAGTACTTC. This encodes CASGSTQQLGQYF.

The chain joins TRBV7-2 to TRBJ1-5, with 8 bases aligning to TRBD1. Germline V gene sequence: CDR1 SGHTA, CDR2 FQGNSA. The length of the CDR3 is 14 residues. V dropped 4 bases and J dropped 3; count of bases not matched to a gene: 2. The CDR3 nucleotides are TGTGCCAGCAGCTCGACAGGGGACAATCAGCCCCAGCATTTT. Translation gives CASSSTGDNQPQHF.

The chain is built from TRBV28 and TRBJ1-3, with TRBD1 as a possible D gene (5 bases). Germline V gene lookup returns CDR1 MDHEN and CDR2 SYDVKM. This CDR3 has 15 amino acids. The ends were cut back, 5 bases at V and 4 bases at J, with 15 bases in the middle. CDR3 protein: CASSPTEERGNTIYF. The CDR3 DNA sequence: TGTGCCAGCAGTCCGACAGAGGAGAGGGGAAACACCATATATTTT.

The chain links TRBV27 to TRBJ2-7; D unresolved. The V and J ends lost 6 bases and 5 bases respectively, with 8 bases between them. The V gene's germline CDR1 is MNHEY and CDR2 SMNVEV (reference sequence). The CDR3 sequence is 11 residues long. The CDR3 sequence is CASSTSHEQYF. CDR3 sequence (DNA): TGTGCCAGCAGCACTTCTCACGAGCAGTACTTC.